The rows below give T cell receptor beta chains drawn from one sample of a study of blood T cell repertoires in COVID-19. The method was immunoSEQ multiplex PCR; TCRdb's version includes in-frame clones alone and lacks a portion of them. This table has tens of thousands of clones, 65% to 80% appearing once. The sample comprised peripheral blood. Every receptor here comes from a man between 60 and 70 years old with active or convalescent COVID-19. CDR3s include the opening cysteine and the closing phenylalanine or tryptophan. The order of the fields is V gene, CDR3 protein.

TRBV9	CASSVGTDGEQFF
TRBV7-8	CASSFSAESNQPQHF
TRBV10-3	CAISRQAPRGEYF
TRBV18	CASSSNGGTYNEQFF
TRBV15	CATSGERGSTDTQYF
TRBV2	CASSAQGNQPQHF
TRBV9	CASSVGLAGGLDTQYF
TRBV28	CASSLLGGGSYEQYF
TRBV23-1	CASGQVKYEQYF
TRBV28	CASSSPSGISNQPQHF
TRBV28	CASSLSPYGYTF
TRBV24-1	CATVGENTGELFF
TRBV4-3	CASSRSPSVETQYF
TRBV13	CASSTPGQAGIQYF
TRBV20-1	CSASIWLNQPQHF
TRBV7-2	CASSWDRAYEQYF
TRBV5-4	CASSLDSRTNEKLFF
TRBV10-3	CAISDAEPTNEKLFF
TRBV6-5	CASSYALRDTQYF
TRBV3-1/TRBV3-2	CASSQSEVHTIYF
TRBV28	CASSSPRGAGGRTQYF
TRBV27	CASSLWPGNQPQHF
TRBV2	CASRQGQGSEKLFF
TRBV5-5	CASSETGTGGMHTQYF
TRBV27	CASGPPLTDTQYF
TRBV11-2	CASTQTSGTDTQYF
TRBV9	CASSVSGNPYEQYF
TRBV18	CASSRSSSTEAFF
TRBV2	CASSESTVQETQYF
TRBV2	CASTRQGLATEAFF
TRBV5-1	CASSSPPGRLAGGRDETQYF
TRBV21-1	CASSKEQRSTDTQYF
TRBV5-1	CASSPAGASYEQYF